These 30 T cell receptor beta chains originate from one sample sequenced in a study of blood T cell repertoires in COVID-19. Sequencing used immunoSEQ multiplex PCR; TCRdb keeps in-frame clones, though not all of them. Among 300,000 to 400,000 clones listed, roughly 90% were seen once. Sequenced material: peripheral blood. The receptors originated from a woman between 70 and 85 years old with COVID-19, enrolled during active disease.

The CDR3 loop is CASSLRPEHNSGNTIYF. In DNA, the CDR3 is TGCGCCAGCAGCTTGCGTCCCGAACACAACTCTGGAAACACCATATATTTT. The V gene is TRBV5-1, the J gene TRBJ1-3; D gene uncertain. The CDR3 runs to 17 residues. Trimming took 1 base from V and 0 from J, leaving 14 bases between them. Germline CDR1 is SGHRS and CDR2 is YFSETQ.

The CDR3 DNA reads TGTGCCAGCAGCCGCACAGGGGGCGACACTGAAGCTTTCTTT. Translation: CASSRTGGDTEAFF. This chain uses TRBV3-1 (or the pseudogene TRBV3-2) with TRBJ1-1; TRBD1 agrees at 9 bases. The germline CDR1 and CDR2 sequences are LGHDT and YNNKEL (reference sequence). CDR3 length equals 14 residues. V lost 4 bases to trimming and J lost 3 bases; unmatched junction nucleotides: 3.

CDR3 region: CASSSGGAPVDEQFF. The CDR3 DNA sequence: TGTGCCAGCAGTTCGGGGGGTGCCCCGGTGGATGAGCAGTTCTTC. The rearrangement joins TRBV27 to TRBJ2-1; 7 bases line up with TRBD2. CDR3 length: 15 amino acids. Germline V gives CDR1 MNHEY, CDR2 SMNVEV (reference sequence). J was trimmed by 8 bases and V by 4 bases; bases with no gene match: 11.

This rearrangement joins TRBV4-1 to TRBJ2-7; D might be TRBD1 (6 bases). The CDR3 totals 16 residues. Germline-derived CDR1 and CDR2 are MGHRA and YSYEKL. Deletions cut 3 bases from V and 6 bases from J, with 21 bases between. This CDR3 reads CASSHGDRDILVEQYF. CDR3 bases: TGCGCCAGCAGCCACGGTGACCGGGACATCCTGGTCGAGCAGTACTTC.

The chain joins TRBV11-2 to TRBJ2-5, with a tentative D call TRBD1 (6 bases). CDR3 length: 16 residues. Germline assignment: CDR1 SGHAT and CDR2 FQNNGV. V was trimmed by 8 bases and J by 4 bases, leaving 23 bases between them. CDR3 amino acids: CASGPQGNRAIETQYF. The CDR3 region has the DNA TGTGCCAGCGGCCCTCAGGGGAACAGGGCGATAGAGACCCAGTACTTC.

The V and J genes are TRBV28 and TRBJ1-2, with 8 nucleotides matching TRBD1. The CDR3 extends over 15 amino acids. Losses at the gene ends were 6 bases for V and 0 bases for J; bases not matched to a gene: 6. The germline gives CDR1 MDHEN, CDR2 SYDVKM. The CDR3: CASSPGTGPNYGYTF. CDR3 sequence (DNA): TGTGCCAGCAGCCCAGGGACAGGTCCTAACTATGGCTACACCTTC.

The rearrangement uses TRBV29-1 and TRBJ1-5, with D hard to call. In germline, CDR1 is SQVTM, CDR2 ANQGSEA. This CDR3 contains 11 residues. V lost 4 bases, J lost 7 bases, and 8 bases lay in between. DNA for the CDR3: TGCAGCGTTGTTGGCTGCCAGCCCCAGCATTTT. Translating it yields CSVVGCQPQHF.

This clone has just one count. The chain joins TRBV4-2 to TRBJ1-2, with 8 bases lining up with TRBD1. This CDR3 spans 16 amino acids. The junction had 11 bases not matched to a gene; V was cut back by 0 bases and J by 8 bases. Germline lookup yields CDR1 LGHNA and CDR2 YNFKEQ. The DNA for the CDR3 is TGTGCCAGCAGCCAAGAACTCGGACAGGGCGGGACCGGCTACACCTTC. It translates to CASSQELGQGGTGYTF.

V and J are TRBV20-1 and TRBJ1-2; 7 bases are shared with TRBD1. CDR3 size: 11 residues. The germline gives CDR1 DFQATT, CDR2 SNEGSKA (reference sequence). The J segment lost 5 bases and the V segment lost 8 bases, leaving 5 bases of the junction unmatched. The CDR3 protein is CSRGRRYGYTF. DNA of the CDR3: TGCAGTAGGGGGCGCAGGTATGGCTACACCTTC.

V usage is TRBV2 and J usage is TRBJ1-2; D unresolved. The length of the CDR3 is 11 residues. The germline gives CDR1 SNHLY, CDR2 FYNNEI. V was trimmed by 8 bases and J by 4 bases, leaving 8 bases between them. The CDR3 nucleotides are TGTGCCAGCTTACGGGGCTATGGCTACACCTTC. Protein sequence: CASLRGYGYTF.

This chain joins TRBV6-5 and TRBJ2-7; D remains ambiguous. Trimming removed 6 bases at V and 2 bases at J, with 8 bases between. CDR3 length: 12 residues. Germline V gene sequence: CDR1 MNHEY, CDR2 SVGAGI. CDR3 nucleotides: TGTGCCAGCAGGTCCCAAACCTACGAGCAGTACTTC. This gives the protein CASRSQTYEQYF.

The J gene is TRBJ1-4, the V gene TRBV12-5; unclear D gene. Per the germline V gene, CDR1 is LGHNT and CDR2 is FRNRAP. Trimming cost V 2 bases and J 8 bases, with 6 bases left between them. CDR3 size: 12 residues. CDR3 nucleotides: TGTGCTAGTGGTTTGTTTCAAGAAAAACTGTTTTTT. Translation: CASGLFQEKLFF.

The chain is built from TRBV28 and TRBJ1-1, with TRBD1 matching over 8 bases. Unmatched junction bases numbered 16, after V lost 3 bases and J lost 10 bases. Germline V gene lookup returns CDR1 MDHEN and CDR2 SYDVKM. This CDR3 region has 16 residues. The CDR3 is CASSFERTGSRSGAFF. Here the CDR3 DNA reads TGTGCCAGCAGTTTTGAACGGACAGGGAGCCGCTCAGGAGCTTTCTTT.

The chain carries TRBV29-1 and TRBJ2-7; D might be TRBD1 (6 bases). The germline gives CDR1 SQVTM, CDR2 ANQGSEA. This CDR3 spans 14 amino acids. V was shortened by 5 bases and J by 2 bases, with 16 bases between the two germline ends. The CDR3 nucleotides are TGCAGCGTTTACACCGGGACAAGCGCCTACGAGCAGTACTTC. Amino acid sequence: CSVYTGTSAYEQYF.

V usage is TRBV30 and J usage is TRBJ1-2; TRBD1 matches 9 bases. The CDR3 contains 15 residues. Germline CDR1 reads GTSNPN; CDR2 reads SVGIG (reference sequence). The V segment lost 3 bases and the J segment 4 bases; nucleotides outside the gene matches: 9. CDR3: CAWRASGTGSYGYTF. The CDR3 DNA follows: TGTGCCTGGAGAGCTTCCGGGACAGGGAGCTATGGCTACACCTTC.

The chain joins TRBV7-2 to TRBJ1-1; D gene unclear. The CDR3 runs to 14 residues. Per the germline V gene, CDR1 is SGHTA and CDR2 is FQGNSA. With 4 bases removed from V and 3 bases from J, the gap between germline ends came to 12 bases. This chain's CDR3 is CASSSGAAHTEAFF. The CDR3, as DNA: TGTGCCAGCAGCTCCGGTGCCGCTCACACTGAAGCTTTCTTT.

This chain uses TRBV18 with TRBJ2-7, with unresolved D. The CDR3 has 12 amino acids. Per the germline V gene, CDR1 is KGHSH and CDR2 is LQKENI. The V end lost 3 bases, the J end lost 4 bases, and 7 bases lay between the germline ends. The CDR3 spells CASSPTEYEQYF. The CDR3 bases are TGTGCCAGCTCACCGACGGAGTACGAGCAGTACTTC.

This clone was seen just once. The chain joins TRBV19 to TRBJ1-1; TRBD1 aligns across 7 bases. V shed 6 bases and J 3 bases; nucleotides not matched to a gene: 1. This CDR3 region has 12 residues. Per the germline V gene, CDR1 is LNHDA and CDR2 is SQIVND (reference sequence). The CDR3 nucleotides are TGTGCCAGTAGCAGGGGGTACACTGAAGCTTTCTTT. The encoded protein is CASSRGYTEAFF.

This chain connects TRBV3-1 (or the pseudogene TRBV3-2) to TRBJ2-1; 7 bases agree with TRBD1. The ends lost 10 bases at V and 5 bases at J; junction bases unmatched: 26. Germline assignment: CDR1 LGHDT and CDR2 YNNKEL (reference sequence). The CDR3 consists of 19 residues. CDR3 bases: TGTGCCATTCAATACGGGACAGAGGGTATGACAGGACTGGACAATGAGCAGTTCTTC. This translates into CAIQYGTEGMTGLDNEQFF.

This chain uses TRBV5-5 with TRBJ1-1; possible D gene TRBD1, 6 bases. Germline lookup yields CDR1 SGHKS and CDR2 YYEKEE (reference sequence). This CDR3 spans 12 amino acids. Trimming left V 4 bases short and J 7 bases short, with 11 bases between. CDR3 protein: CASSITGLEAFF. The CDR3 bases are TGTGCCAGCAGCATAACAGGGCTTGAAGCTTTCTTT.

The chain is built from TRBV5-4 and TRBJ1-1; 9 bases line up with TRBD1. Losses at the gene ends were 4 bases for V and 4 bases for J; bases not matched to a gene: 2. The CDR3 runs to 13 residues. Germline V gives CDR1 SGHNT, CDR2 YYREEE (reference sequence). CDR3 nucleotide sequence: TGTGCCAGCAGCGGGACAGGGCCCACTGAAGCTTTCTTT. It specifies CASSGTGPTEAFF.

The rearrangement uses TRBV5-1 and TRBJ1-6; 9 positions agree with TRBD1. V lost 3 bases and J lost 10; bases outside the gene matches: 5. The V gene's germline CDR1 is SGHRS and CDR2 YFSETQ. CDR3 length: 14 residues. CDR3 region: CASSSTGGGSPLHF. CDR3 DNA sequence: TGCGCCAGCAGCTCAACAGGGGGCGGCTCACCCCTCCACTTT.

The gene calls are TRBV18 and TRBJ1-2; 9 nucleotides align to TRBD1. The CDR3 sequence is 15 residues long. J was trimmed by 3 bases and V by 3 bases; bases with no gene match: 5. Looked up from germline, CDR1 is KGHSH and CDR2 is LQKENI. DNA for the CDR3: TGTGCCAGCTCACCTGGGACAGGGTTTGACTATGGCTACACCTTC. Its protein product is CASSPGTGFDYGYTF.

J is TRBJ2-3 and V is TRBV12-5; D ambiguous. Trimming took 0 bases from V and 6 from J, leaving 7 bases between them. Germline V lookup: CDR1 LGHNT, CDR2 FRNRAP. The CDR3 totals 13 residues. The CDR3 sequence: CASGLVPGDTQYF. The CDR3, as DNA: TGTGCTAGTGGTTTGGTACCCGGGGATACGCAGTATTTT. Using reference TRBV12-5 and TRBJ2-3 for the parts outside the CDR3, the full variable domain is DARVTQTPRHKVTEMGQEVTMRCQPILGHNTVFWYRQTMMQGLELLAYFRNRAPLDDSGMPKDRFSAEMPDATLATLKIQPSEPRDSAVYFCASGLVPGDTQYFGPGTRLTVL.

The rearrangement joins TRBV29-1 to TRBJ1-1; 8 nucleotides agree with TRBD1. J was trimmed by 7 bases and V by 4 bases; bases with no gene match: 5. Germline CDR1 SQVTM, CDR2 ANQGSEA. This CDR3 comprises 12 residues. The CDR3 DNA follows: TGCAGCGTTGTCAGGGGGCGATTTGAAGCTTTCTTT. Residues: CSVVRGRFEAFF. Complete variable domain (other parts from reference TRBV29-1 and TRBJ1-1): SAVISQKPSRDICQRGTSLTIQCQVDSQVTMMFWYRQQPGQSLTLIATANQGSEATYESGFVIDKFPISRPNLTFSTLTVSNMSPEDSSIYLCSVVRGRFEAFFGQGTRLTVV.

This chain joins TRBV30 and TRBJ2-1; TRBD2 agrees at 11 bases. CDR1 is GTSNPN and CDR2 is SVGIG in the germline V gene (reference sequence). The trim removed 6 bases at V and 7 bases at J, leaving 5 bases unmatched. The CDR3 contains 13 residues. The CDR3 sequence: CACLAGGRNEQFF. The DNA for the CDR3 is TGTGCCTGCCTAGCGGGGGGCCGTAATGAGCAGTTCTTC.

This chain uses TRBV29-1 with TRBJ1-1; D uncertain. The V gene lost 7 bases and the J gene lost 7 bases, with 16 bases spanning the gap. The CDR3 runs to 12 residues. In germline, CDR1 is SQVTM, CDR2 ANQGSEA. CDR3 DNA: TGCAGCGCCGAAGATCTGGAGATTGAAGCTTTCTTT. Amino acids: CSAEDLEIEAFF.

This clone was seen only a few times. The chain combines TRBV2 with TRBJ2-1, with 8 nucleotides matching TRBD2. Per germline, CDR1 SNHLY and CDR2 FYNNEI. This CDR3 spans 13 amino acids. V was clipped by 6 bases and J by 4 bases; unmatched bases: 2. The DNA for the CDR3 is TGTGCCAGCAGGAGCGGGGGATACAATGAGCAGTTCTTC. Protein product: CASRSGGYNEQFF. Filled out from reference TRBV2 and TRBJ2-1, the complete variable domain reads EPEVTQTPSHQVTQMGQEVILRCVPISNHLYFYWYRQILGQKVEFLVSFYNNEISEKSEIFDDQFSVERPDGSNFTLKIRSTKLEDSAMYFCASRSGGYNEQFFGPGTRLTVL.

The chain combines TRBV27 with TRBJ1-4; a weak D match, TRBD1 (5 bases). CDR3 length: 15 residues. With 7 bases removed from V and 8 bases from J, the gap between germline ends came to 20 bases. CDR1 is MNHEY and CDR2 is SMNVEV in the germline V gene (reference sequence). The CDR3 loop reads CASKLGGTGFEKLFF. CDR3 in DNA: TGTGCCAGCAAACTCGGAGGGACGGGGTTCGAAAAACTGTTTTTT.

V gene TRBV6-5 combines with J gene TRBJ1-1; D not resolved. CDR3 length: 11 residues. Trimming removed 6 bases from V and 2 bases from J, with 4 bases in between. In germline, CDR1 is MNHEY, CDR2 SVGAGI. The CDR3 is CASSHNTEAFF. The CDR3 bases are TGTGCCAGCAGCCATAACACTGAAGCTTTCTTT.